The clone carrying this T cell receptor beta chain was observed once. Assay used: immunoSEQ multiplex PCR; TCRdb lists only in-frame clones, some missing. Found here are around 180,000 clones, 90% to 95% of them singletons; the top ten hold 1.3% to 1.5%. These data originate in a study of control samples from healthy donors and cancer patients. The CDR3 totals 14 residues. The V and J ends lost 4 bases and 4 bases respectively, with 11 bases between them. CDR1 and CDR2 (germline): SGHDT, YYEEEE. The sample consisted of blood. This receptor was taken from a woman under 30 in good health. The rearrangement links TRBV5-6 to TRBJ2-2; the D is unclear. This CDR3 is CASSLTVVTGELFF. DNA of the CDR3: TGTGCCAGCAGCCTGACGGTGGTCACCGGGGAGCTGTTTTTT.